One and the same sample provided the 15 T cell receptor beta chains below, sequenced in a study of metastatic and nonmetastatic thyroid tumors. Thyroid surgery was preceded by no treatment in any patient. With MiXCR, TCRdb reprocessed the PCR reads. Of roughly 2,000 clones listed, roughly 11% are singletons. The specimen sequenced was tumor tissue. Receptor source: a female donor with papillary thyroid cancer or a benign thyroid nodule (not recorded which). Some clones in this sample may be carry-over from other donors' samples.

This clone has ten or more counts. V and J are TRBV5-6 and TRBJ2-5; 7 bases map to TRBD2. CDR1 SGHDT and CDR2 YYEEEE come from the germline V gene. CDR3 length equals 17 residues. V trimming: 2 bases; J trimming: 2 bases; junction bases outside the gene matches: 12. As DNA, the CDR3 is TGTGCCAGCAGCTTAGGGGCAGGGAGGGAGAGGCAAGAGACCCAGTACTTC. Protein: CASSLGAGRERQETQYF.

This clone rates as large (0.1 to 1%). The chain links TRBV7-8 to TRBJ1-2; TRBD1 matches at 10 bases. This CDR3 spans 15 amino acids. The J segment lost 3 bases and the V segment lost 5 bases, leaving 6 bases of the junction unmatched. Germline lookup yields CDR1 SGHVS and CDR2 FQNEAQ. The CDR3 protein is CASSIGTGEYYGYTF. CDR3 sequence (DNA): TGTGCCAGCAGCATCGGGACAGGGGAGTACTATGGCTACACCTTC. Using reference TRBV7-8 and TRBJ1-2 for the parts outside the CDR3, the full variable domain is GAGVSQSPRYKVAKRGQDVALRCDPISGHVSLFWYQQALGQGPEFLTYFQNEAQLDKSGLPSDRFFAERPEGSVSTLKIQRTQQEDSAVYLCASSIGTGEYYGYTFGSGTRLTVV.

This clone was counted ten times or more. The V and J genes are TRBV18 and TRBJ1-1; 9 positions agree with TRBD1. This CDR3 comprises 14 residues. The V gene end was trimmed by 3 bases and the J gene end by 6 bases; junction bases not matched to a gene: 5. CDR1 is KGHSH and CDR2 is LQKENI in the germline V gene. CDR3 coding DNA: TGTGCCAGCTCACCGCGGGACAGGGTATCTGAAGCTTTCTTT. This gives the protein CASSPRDRVSEAFF.

This clone occurred many times. V usage is TRBV5-4 and J usage is TRBJ1-1; unclear D gene. Germline loops: CDR1 SGHNT, CDR2 YYREEE (reference sequence). V was pared by 3 bases and J by 2 bases, with 5 bases between. CDR3 size: 12 residues. CDR3 residues: CASSSPNTEAFF. CDR3 sequence (DNA): TGTGCCAGCAGCTCGCCTAACACTGAAGCTTTCTTT.

This clone showed up just a few times. The chain joins TRBV10-3 to TRBJ2-7, with TRBD1 matching over 9 bases. Looked up from germline, CDR1 is ENHRY and CDR2 is SYGVKD. The CDR3 contains 15 residues. V was pared by 6 bases and J by 0 bases, with 6 bases of the junction left unmatched. The DNA of the CDR3 is TGTGCCATCAGGGGACAGGGTGCCCTCTCCTACGAGCAGTACTTC. As protein: CAIRGQGALSYEQYF.

The rearrangement links TRBV6-4 to TRBJ2-3; 11 positions agree with TRBD2. V shed 6 bases, J shed 3 bases, and the junction held 2 bases outside the gene matches. Germline V gives CDR1 MRHNA, CDR2 SNTAGT. The CDR3 extends over 14 amino acids. CDR3 bases: TGTGCCAGCAGGACTAGCGGGGCTACAGATACGCAGTATTTT. It specifies CASRTSGATDTQYF.

By share, this clone ranks as medium-sized. The chain couples TRBV6-2 or TRBV6-3 to TRBJ2-7; perhaps D is TRBD1 or TRBD2 (5 bases each). Germline values: CDR1 MNHEY, CDR2 SVGEGT. The CDR3 sequence is 13 residues long. V lost 10 bases and J lost 3, with 16 bases in between. The chain's CDR3 is CAIGLGTNYEQYF. The CDR3 DNA reads as TGTGCCATTGGTCTCGGGACCAACTACGAGCAGTACTTC.

The sample holds many counts of this clone. V is TRBV7-3 and J is TRBJ2-3, with 10 bases fitting TRBD2. The V gene end was trimmed by 6 bases and the J gene end by 6 bases; junction bases not matched to a gene: 6. The CDR3 extends over 14 amino acids. From germline, CDR1 is SGHTA and CDR2 FQGTGA. CDR3 amino acids: CASSSGAGGDTQYF. The CDR3 coding sequence is TGTGCCAGCAGTTCCGGAGCGGGGGGGGATACGCAGTATTTT. Supplemented by reference TRBV7-3 and TRBJ2-3, the full variable domain reads GAGVSQTPSNKVTEKGKYVELRCDPISGHTALYWYRQSLGQGPEFLIYFQGTGAADDSGLPNDRFFAVRPEGSVSTLKIQRTERGDSAVYLCASSSGAGGDTQYFGPGTRLTVL.

This clone is labeled as medium-sized. The chain links TRBV14 to TRBJ2-1, with D unclear. CDR3 length equals 12 residues. CDR1 is SGHDN and CDR2 is FVKESK in the germline V gene. Trimming removed 1 base at V and 2 bases at J, with 0 bases between. The CDR3 is CASSQAYNEQFF. The DNA for the CDR3 is TGTGCCAGCAGCCAAGCCTACAATGAGCAGTTCTTC.

This clone ranks as medium-sized. The CDR3, as DNA: TGTGCCAGCAGTGAGACTGGGCTCCAGCCCCAGCATTTT. It encodes CASSETGLQPQHF. The rearrangement uses TRBV2 and TRBJ1-5; D gene ambiguous. The CDR3 covers 13 residues. From germline, CDR1 is SNHLY and CDR2 FYNNEI. Trimming removed 3 bases at V and 7 bases at J, with 10 bases between.

Sample share makes this clone medium-sized. The chain has TRBV5-8 and TRBJ1-5, with TRBD1 matching over 10 bases. The germline V gene encodes CDR1 SGHTS and CDR2 YDEGEE. This CDR3 is 15 amino acids long. V was pared by 4 bases and J by 6 bases, with 7 bases of the junction left unmatched. CDR3 bases: TGTGCCAGCAGCCCCGGGACAGGGGAAGGTCAGCCCCAGCATTTT. Its translation is CASSPGTGEGQPQHF.

In its sample, this clone is medium-sized. V is TRBV9 and J is TRBJ2-7; 9 bases fit TRBD1. CDR3 size: 15 residues. CDR1 and CDR2 (germline): SGDLS, YYNGEE. The J segment lost 2 bases and the V segment lost 3 bases, leaving 6 bases of the junction unmatched. As DNA, the CDR3 is TGTGCCAGCAGCGCAGGGACAGGGCCCGCCTACGAGCAGTACTTC. Its protein product is CASSAGTGPAYEQYF.

As concerns this clone: The junction departs from the called germline gene at one end, perhaps through a read error. The chain joins TRBV11-2 to TRBJ2-3; D gene ambiguous. CDR1 and CDR2 (germline): SGHAT, FQNNGV. This CDR3 is built from 15 residues. In DNA form, the CDR3 reads TGTGCTAGCAGCTTAGTTGGCAGGTGCACAGATACGCAGTATTTT. Its protein is CASSLVGRCTDTQYF.

This clone occurred many times. This may be a read error, as it is one base from a much larger clone. This chain uses TRBV10-3 with TRBJ1-3; D unclear. The CDR3 sequence is 14 residues long. Germline V gives CDR1 ENHRY, CDR2 SYGVKD. CDR3 sequence: CAITSVGSGDTIYF. CDR3 nucleotides: TGTGCCATCACCTCAGTGGGGTCTGGAGACACCATATATTTT.

The chain uses TRBV6-1 and TRBJ1-1, with a tentative D call TRBD1 (5 bases). CDR3 length: 13 residues. The germline V and J ends were trimmed by 6 bases and 6 bases, with 14 bases remaining between them. CDR1 and CDR2 from the germline V gene are MNHNS and SASEGT. CDR3 protein: CASSPTVSPEAFF. The CDR3 region has the DNA TGTGCCAGCAGCCCGACAGTCTCCCCTGAAGCTTTCTTT.